This T cell receptor beta chain originates from a study of cytomegalovirus exposure and HLA in healthy donors. The data were produced by immunoSEQ multiplex PCR, yet TCRdb's version contains in-frame clones alone and is incomplete. Among over 85,000 clones, more than 75% were seen once, and the ten largest hold over 1.3%. From germline, CDR1 is MGHDK and CDR2 SYGVNS. V lost 8 bases and J 7 bases, leaving 23 bases between the germline ends. This CDR3 is built from 15 residues. The J gene is TRBJ2-5, the V gene TRBV25-1, with D perhaps TRBD1 (5 bases). This clonotype was obtained from a woman under 40 in good health and CMV-seropositive. Sequenced material: PBMCs. CDR3 sequence: CASGHSATPDGTQYF. As DNA, the CDR3 is TGTGCCAGCGGACACAGCGCGACACCCGACGGGACCCAGTACTTC.